The clone carrying this T cell receptor (beta chain) has a count of ten or more. The target antigen is unknown. The record originates from a study of regulatory T cells in long-lasting Graves disease. The V end lost 1 base, the J end lost 1 base, and 10 bases lay between the germline ends. Per germline, CDR1 KGHSH and CDR2 LQKENI. There are 15 residues in the CDR3. General study findings and limits: Having few samples may have compromised the accuracy. Preferential use of TRBV28, TRBJ1-2 and TRBJ2-5 was seen in persistent disease.

CDR3-region Arm-PCR and iRepertoire HTBI primers produced the TCR beta libraries. TCRdb re-called the multiplex PCR reads through MiXCR, storing one row per CDR3 protein. The table shows 400,000 or so distinct CDR3 sequences, with around 21% occurring only once. Time point defined: persistent/refractory GD, antithyroid drugs over 5 years with positive TRAb. Scientists built the TCR library using RNA that was extracted from PBMCs. The starting material was peripheral blood mononuclear cells (PBMCs), obtained when the disease was refractory, from a patient treated with antithyroid drugs. The TCR originated in a female donor with Graves disease. V gene TRBV18 combines with J gene TRBJ2-5; D is possibly TRBD1 (5 bases). CDR3 sequence reads: CASSPLGRGQETQYF. The CDR3 nucleotides are TGTGCCAGCTCACCACTAGGAAGGGGCCAAGAGACCCAGTACTTC.